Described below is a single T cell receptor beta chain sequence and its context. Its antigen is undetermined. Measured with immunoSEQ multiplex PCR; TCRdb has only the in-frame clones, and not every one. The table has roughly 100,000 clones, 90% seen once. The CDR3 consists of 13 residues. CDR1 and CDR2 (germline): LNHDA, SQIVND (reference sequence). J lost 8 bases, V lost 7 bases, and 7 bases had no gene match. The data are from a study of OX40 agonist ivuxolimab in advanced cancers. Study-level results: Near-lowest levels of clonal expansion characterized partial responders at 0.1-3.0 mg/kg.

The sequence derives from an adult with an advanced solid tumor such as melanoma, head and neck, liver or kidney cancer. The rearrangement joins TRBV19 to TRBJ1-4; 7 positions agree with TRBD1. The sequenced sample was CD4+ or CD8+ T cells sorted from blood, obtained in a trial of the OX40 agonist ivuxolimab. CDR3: CASNTGVREKLFF. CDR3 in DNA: TGTGCCAGTAACACAGGGGTACGGGAAAAACTGTTTTTT. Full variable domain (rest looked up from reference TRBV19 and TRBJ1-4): DGGITQSPKYLFRKEGQNVTLSCEQNLNHDAMYWYRQDPGQGLRLIYYSQIVNDFQKGDIAEGYSVSREKKESFPLTVTSAQKNPTAFYLCASNTGVREKLFFGSGTQLSVL.